The source of this T cell receptor (beta chain) is a study of CD8+ T cells in alopecia areata. V lost 3 bases to trimming and J lost 6 bases; unmatched junction nucleotides: 9. CDR3 length: 17 residues. Germline V gene data show CDR1 as MGHRA and CDR2 as YSYEKL. This clone was counted once. As yet, its antigen is unknown. cDNA reverse transcribed from extracted RNA served as the sequencing template. TCRdb's copy holds only in-frame clones and misses some; the assay was immunoSEQ multiplex PCR. This repertoire shows 110,000 or so clones, about 60% found once; its top ten account for around 2.8%. Study-wide findings and caveats: Possibly as an HLA-related effect, TCR sharing across patients appeared less clear than in mice. Higher clonality and more expanded CD8+ clones appeared in lesional than normal scalp. Resident alphabeta T cells of normal skin are also sequenced in scalp samples.

The TCR originated in a human donor in good health. The chain couples TRBV4-1 to TRBJ1-6; 9 bases map to TRBD1. What was sequenced was CD4+ T cells sorted from blood. This chain's CDR3 is CASSQSPGQGGNSPLHF. The CDR3 DNA reads TGCGCCAGCAGCCAGTCTCCGGGACAGGGAGGTAATTCACCCCTCCACTTT.